Presented here are 18 T cell receptor beta chains from one specimen sequenced in a study. In TCRdb, the 5' RACE reads were re-called with MiXCR into one record per CDR3 protein. The repertoire holds roughly 20,000 distinct CDR3 sequences, with less than 40% as singletons. Sequenced: tumor-infiltrating naive CD4+ T cells sorted from the breast tumor. Indicated subset: naive CD4+ T cells, CD4+CD45RA+CD25-. Source of these receptors: a female donor with breast cancer.

This clonotype appeared a few times. A single base separates this from a much larger clone, so it may be a read error. The V and J genes are TRBV5-4 and TRBJ1-4, with 7 bases identical to TRBD1. CDR1 is SGHNT, CDR2 YYREEE, per germline (reference sequence). The CDR3 extends over 15 amino acids. CDR3 DNA: TGTGCCAGCAGCCCCCGACAGGGAAGTAATGGAAAACTGTTTTTT. This gives the protein CASSPRQGSNGKLFF.

In the case of this clonotype: It may be a read error: a sequence one base away is much more abundant. The rearrangement uses TRBV12-3 or TRBV12-4 and TRBJ1-5; D gene unclear. V lost 5 bases and J lost 7, with 9 bases in between. The CDR3 runs 12 residues. The CDR3 nucleotides read TGTGCCAGCAGTCACAGTCAACAGCCCCAGCATTTT. Translated, it gives CASSHSQQPQHF.

CDR3 nucleotide sequence: TGTGCCAGCAGCGTGACTATGGGAACCGCTAAGCAGTTCTTC. Translation gives CASSVTMGTAKQFF. The V gene is TRBV7-3, the J gene TRBJ2-1; D may be TRBD2 (5 bases). The ends were cut back, 5 bases at V and 11 bases at J, with 19 bases in the middle. The CDR3 covers 14 residues. The germline CDR1 and CDR2 sequences are SGHTA and FQGTGA.

Only one count was recorded for this clonotype. V and J are TRBV4-1 and TRBJ2-5; D gene ambiguous. The CDR3 spans 10 residues. Trimming stripped 0 bases from V and 7 bases from J, with 0 bases between. The germline V gene encodes CDR1 MGHRA and CDR2 YSYEKL. The CDR3 DNA is TGCGCCAGCAGCCAAGAGACCCAGTACTTC. It is translated as CASSQETQYF.

This clonotype has just a few counts. The chain joins TRBV6-5 to TRBJ1-3; D not resolved. Trimming took 8 bases from V and 2 from J, leaving 10 bases between them. This CDR3 is built from 13 residues. Per the germline V gene, CDR1 is MNHEY and CDR2 is SVGAGI. CDR3 sequence reads: CASVRSTGNTIYF. CDR3 sequence (DNA): TGTGCCAGCGTGCGGTCGACTGGAAACACCATATATTTT.

A few counts support this clonotype. A much larger clone lies one base from this, so it may be a read error. This chain uses TRBV7-2 with TRBJ2-5, with D possibly being TRBD1 (7 bases). Germline-derived CDR1 and CDR2 are SGHTA and FQGNSA. The CDR3 runs to 14 residues. Trimming stripped 5 bases from V and 5 bases from J, with 15 bases between. The CDR3 DNA is TGTGCCAGCAGCCTGGGGGGCAGGGGGGAGACCCAGTACTTC. It encodes CASSLGGRGETQYF. The variable domain in full, with the rest retrieved from reference TRBV7-2 and TRBJ2-5, is GAGVSQSPSNKVTEKGKDVELRCDPISGHTALYWYRQSLGQGLEFLIYFQGNSAPDKSGLPSDRFSAERTGGSVSTLTIQRTQQEDSAVYLCASSLGGRGETQYFGPGTRLLVL.

This clonotype was observed at least ten times. This chain connects TRBV6-5 to TRBJ1-5; tentatively, D is TRBD1 (6 bases). Trimming pared 4 bases from V and 7 bases from J, leaving 14 bases between. CDR1 and CDR2 from the germline V gene are MNHEY and SVGAGI. The length of the CDR3 is 14 residues. CDR3 nucleotide sequence: TGTGCCAGCAGTTCCCGGGGGGCTAGCCAGCCCCAGCATTTT. This encodes CASSSRGASQPQHF.

This clonotype was seen ten or more times. The CDR3 protein is CSARGLAGLYEQYF. The CDR3 nucleotides read TGCAGTGCCAGGGGACTAGCGGGACTCTACGAGCAGTACTTC. This chain uses TRBV20-1 with TRBJ2-7; 13 bases align to TRBD2. Germline CDR1 DFQATT, CDR2 SNEGSKA (reference sequence). The CDR3 runs to 14 residues. Trimming removed 6 bases from V and 3 bases from J; junction bases left unmatched: 5.

In the case of this clonotype: Germline and junction disagree at one end, which may indicate a read error. The genes are TRBV2 and TRBJ1-5, with TRBD1 as a possible D gene (6 bases). The V gene's germline CDR1 is SNHLY and CDR2 FYNNEI. This CDR3 contains 13 residues. DNA of the CDR3: TGTGCCAGCAGTATACAGGGCACTCAGCCCCAGCGTTTT. Translating gives CASSIQGTQPQRF.

Note on this clonotype: A read error is possible here, since a much larger clone lies one base away. The chain couples TRBV20-1 to TRBJ2-1; 9 positions match TRBD2. Germline V lookup: CDR1 DFQATT, CDR2 SNEGSKA (reference sequence). The CDR3 sequence is 16 residues long. V dropped 5 bases and J dropped 5; count of bases not matched to a gene: 13. CDR3 residues: CSAPSATGLAHNEQFF. The CDR3, as DNA: TGCAGTGCTCCCTCGGCCACCGGACTAGCGCACAATGAGCAGTTCTTC.

The chain combines TRBV5-1 with TRBJ1-1; tentatively, D is TRBD1 (5 bases). The length of the CDR3 is 14 residues. Trimming cost V 5 bases and J 3 bases, with 14 bases left between them. In germline, CDR1 is SGHRS, CDR2 YFSETQ. Written as DNA, the CDR3 is TGCGCCAGCAGGAATACGGTAGGGGACACTGAAGCTTTCTTT. This encodes CASRNTVGDTEAFF.

This chain connects TRBV6-1 to TRBJ1-1, with D uncertain. V was trimmed by 2 bases and J by 1 base, leaving 11 bases between them. The CDR3 extends over 15 amino acids. Per germline, CDR1 MNHNS and CDR2 SASEGT. The CDR3: CASSEKAAGNTEAFF. The CDR3 DNA sequence: TGTGCCAGCAGTGAAAAGGCGGCAGGGAACACTGAAGCTTTCTTT.

This clonotype occurred a few times. This clone may be a read error of a much larger clone one base away. The chain is built from TRBV6-1 and TRBJ2-1; TRBD1 matches at 10 bases. The CDR3 has 17 amino acids. V trimming: 9 bases; J trimming: 7 bases; junction bases outside the gene matches: 18. From germline, CDR1 is MNHNS and CDR2 SASEGT. The CDR3 sequence is CASQGGLGDRGTNEQFF. The CDR3 nucleotides are TGTGCCAGTCAAGGGGGACTCGGGGACAGGGGAACAAATGAGCAGTTCTTC.

In the case of this clonotype: This may stem from a read error, because a much larger clone lies one nucleotide away. The chain recombines TRBV5-1 with TRBJ1-1, with D possibly matching TRBD1 (5 bases). Germline values: CDR1 SGHRS, CDR2 YFSETQ. This CDR3 has 13 residues. Written as DNA, the CDR3 is TGCGCCAGCAGCTTGGTAATGGACACTGATGCTTTCTTT. Protein sequence: CASSLVMDTDAFF.

This clonotype came up a few times. One base away lies a much larger clone, so this may be a sequencing read error. The gene calls are TRBV30 and TRBJ1-5; the D is unclear. The CDR3 loop spans 13 amino acids. Germline V CDR1 and CDR2: GTSNPN, SVGIG (reference sequence). Trimming shortened V by 0 bases and J by 6 bases, and 9 bases separated the two germline ends. CDR3 sequence reads: CAWSVGRFQPQHF. The CDR3 DNA follows: TGTGCCTGGAGTGTGGGGAGGTTTCAGCCCCAGCATTTT.

This clonotype has at least ten counts. V usage is TRBV5-1 and J usage is TRBJ2-7, with 8 bases that match TRBD1. The junction had 11 bases not matched to a gene; V was cut back by 4 bases and J by 2 bases. The CDR3 totals 16 residues. Germline values: CDR1 SGHRS, CDR2 YFSETQ. The CDR3 region is CASSRRAGGDPYEQYF. The CDR3 DNA reads TGCGCCAGCAGCCGTCGGGCAGGGGGCGATCCCTACGAGCAGTACTTC. Combining the CDR3 with reference TRBV5-1 and TRBJ2-7 gives the whole variable domain KAGVTQTPRYLIKTRGQQVTLSCSPISGHRSVSWYQQTPGQGLQFLFEYFSETQRNKGNFPGRFSGRQFSNSRSEMNVSTLELGDSALYLCASSRRAGGDPYEQYFGPGTRLTVT.

The chain recombines TRBV20-1 with TRBJ2-1; D call uncertain. V shed 5 bases and J shed 4 bases, with 3 bases lying between them. The CDR3 has 10 amino acids. CDR1 and CDR2 (germline): DFQATT, SNEGSKA (reference sequence). The CDR3 bases are TGCAGTGCTGCTTACAATGAGCAGTTCTTC. Translated: CSAAYNEQFF.

The chain's CDR3 is CASSIRSGVNEQFF. The CDR3 DNA is TGTGCCAGTAGTATTAGAAGCGGGGTCAATGAGCAGTTCTTC. The rearrangement links TRBV19 to TRBJ2-1; TRBD2 matches at 7 bases. This CDR3 contains 14 residues. From germline, CDR1 is LNHDA and CDR2 SQIVND (reference sequence). V gave up 3 bases and J gave up 6 bases; unmatched junction bases: 5.